The TCR beta chain under discussion was sequenced for a study of cytomegalovirus exposure and HLA in healthy donors. Study-level background: Earlier work reported approximately 100 million unique TCR beta sequences from 180 million or so T cells.

The PCR ran on 60 Vbeta and 13 Jbeta primers. Sequencing used immunoSEQ multiplex PCR; TCRdb keeps in-frame clones, though not all of them. The sample gives 95,000 to 150,000 clones, around three quarters of which show up once; 3% to 3.5% is in the top ten. Points from the study as a whole: Most observed TCR sequences were rare, whereas some public TCRs were detected in many donors. Later genetic work tied a missense DCLRE1C variant to beta-chain V and J trimming.

Note on this clone: Its antigen is unknown. Mismatch with germline at one junction end may stem from a read error.

Per the germline V gene, CDR1 is SSHAT and CDR2 is FNYEAQ (reference sequence). The CDR3 is made up of 16 amino acids. The sequence came from a woman in her forties or fifties in good health and CMV-seronegative. V is TRBV7-7 and J is TRBJ2-1; 10 bases align to TRBD2. The sequencing sample was made of PBMCs. Here the CDR3 reads CASSPRTSGPYNEQFF. CDR3 sequence (DNA): TGTGCTAGCAGCCCGCGGACTAGCGGTCCATACAATGAGCAGTTCTTC.